A single sample gave rise to the 15 T cell receptor beta chains below, sequenced in a study of control samples from healthy donors and cancer patients. The method was immunoSEQ multiplex PCR; TCRdb's version includes in-frame clones alone and lacks a portion of them. Of 100,000 to 150,000 clones listed, roughly 86% are singletons. Sample: PBMCs. Every receptor here comes from a man between 45 and 60 years old with head and neck cancer.

V gene TRBV6-5 combines with J gene TRBJ1-4; D ambiguous. The CDR3 runs to 14 residues. V was trimmed by 4 bases and J by 5 bases, leaving 11 bases between them. The germline V gene has CDR1 MNHEY and CDR2 SVGAGI. The DNA for the CDR3 is TGTGCCAGCAGTTTAATGGTCGGGAATGAAAAACTGTTTTTT. This gives the protein CASSLMVGNEKLFF.

The chain recombines TRBV12-3 or TRBV12-4 with TRBJ2-2, with D unclear. Between the trimmed V and J ends, which lost 10 bases and 0 bases, there was a span of 9 bases. The CDR3 runs to 13 residues. The CDR3 coding sequence is TGTGCCAACAGCAACACGAACACCGGGGAGCTGTTTTTT. This sequence encodes CANSNTNTGELFF.

V gene TRBV20-1 combines with J gene TRBJ1-4; 10 bases match TRBD1. J was trimmed by 4 bases and V by 3 bases; bases with no gene match: 8. Germline loops: CDR1 DFQATT, CDR2 SNEGSKA (reference sequence). This CDR3 contains 16 residues. CDR3 protein: CSASRQGARFNEKLFF. The CDR3 region has the DNA TGCAGTGCTAGTAGACAGGGGGCGAGGTTTAATGAAAAACTGTTTTTT.

V usage is TRBV4-2 and J usage is TRBJ2-3; unclear D gene. The CDR3 is made up of 16 amino acids. Deletions cut 0 bases from V and 1 base from J, with 11 bases between. Germline CDR1 and CDR2: LGHNA and YNFKEQ. The CDR3 protein is CASSQDRVSGTDTQYF. As DNA, the CDR3 is TGTGCCAGCAGCCAAGATCGGGTCAGCGGCACAGATACGCAGTATTTT.

This clone is a singleton in its sample. V and J are TRBV12-5 and TRBJ2-6, with 7 positions matching TRBD1. Germline-derived CDR1 and CDR2 are LGHNT and FRNRAP. V dropped 0 bases and J dropped 0; count of bases not matched to a gene: 8. The CDR3 extends over 19 amino acids. This CDR3 reads CASGLVRIRGSSGANVLTF. Here the CDR3 DNA reads TGTGCTAGTGGTTTGGTACGGATCAGGGGGAGCTCTGGGGCCAACGTCCTGACTTTC.

The chain has TRBV5-1 and TRBJ2-5; D uncertain. The germline gives CDR1 SGHRS, CDR2 YFSETQ. The V end lost 0 bases, the J end lost 6 bases, and 15 bases lay between the germline ends. This CDR3 region has 15 residues. The CDR3 region is CASSLATGFEKTQYF. For the CDR3, the DNA is TGCGCCAGCAGCTTGGCCACCGGGTTTGAGAAGACCCAGTACTTC.

The rearrangement joins TRBV5-1 to TRBJ1-2; tentatively, D is TRBD1 (6 bases). CDR3 length: 14 amino acids. Germline CDR1 and CDR2: SGHRS and YFSETQ. V lost 4 bases and J 4 bases, leaving 14 bases between the germline ends. The CDR3, as DNA: TGCGCCAGCAGCCTTCAACAGGGTTCCTATGGCTACACCTTC. As protein: CASSLQQGSYGYTF.

The genes are TRBV10-3 and TRBJ2-3, with 12 nucleotides matching TRBD2. With 7 bases clipped from V and 5 bases from J, the junction kept 10 bases outside the gene matches. Germline V gene lookup returns CDR1 ENHRY and CDR2 SYGVKD. The CDR3 extends over 16 amino acids. The CDR3 sequence: CAINWTSGTDLDTQYF. CDR3 coding DNA: TGTGCCATCAATTGGACTAGCGGGACGGACCTAGATACGCAGTATTTT.

This chain joins TRBV30 and TRBJ2-2, with 7 bases identical to TRBD2. This CDR3 region has 17 residues. Germline CDR1 is GTSNPN and CDR2 is SVGIG (reference sequence). V lost 3 bases to trimming and J lost 2 bases; unmatched junction nucleotides: 12. The CDR3 region has the DNA TGTGCCTGGAGACACCGCAGCCAGGGACTAAACACCGGGGAGCTGTTTTTT. Translation gives CAWRHRSQGLNTGELFF. Based on the CDR3 plus reference TRBV30 and TRBJ2-2, the full variable domain is SQTIHQWPATLVQPVGSPLSLECTVEGTSNPNLYWYRQAAGRGLQLLFYSVGIGQISSEVPQNLSASRPQDRQFILSSKKLLLSDSGFYLCAWRHRSQGLNTGELFFGEGSRLTVL.

The chain carries TRBV19 and TRBJ2-1, with D possibly matching TRBD2 (6 bases). Germline V lookup: CDR1 LNHDA, CDR2 SQIVND (reference sequence). V lost 2 bases to trimming and J lost 6 bases, with 17 bases between them. The CDR3 totals 16 residues. The CDR3 spells CASSISSPLALNEQFF. CDR3 nucleotide sequence: TGTGCCAGTAGTATAAGTAGTCCACTAGCACTCAATGAGCAGTTCTTC.

This clone has only one observation. The rearrangement links TRBV5-8 to TRBJ1-1, with 7 bases lining up with TRBD1. The CDR3 spans 14 residues. Germline V gives CDR1 SGHTS, CDR2 YDEGEE. V trimming: 2 bases; J trimming: 2 bases; junction bases outside the gene matches: 3. The chain's CDR3 is CASSFQGVNTEAFF. The CDR3 coding sequence is TGTGCCAGCAGCTTTCAGGGGGTCAACACTGAAGCTTTCTTT.

The chain joins TRBV6-5 to TRBJ2-1; TRBD1 or TRBD2 may be the D gene (5 bases each). Germline CDR1 MNHEY, CDR2 SVGAGI. This CDR3 contains 15 residues. The ends were cut back, 6 bases at V and 2 bases at J, with 14 bases in the middle. This CDR3 reads CASRALGVTYNEQFF. The CDR3 nucleotides read TGTGCCAGCAGAGCTCTGGGGGTAACCTACAATGAGCAGTTCTTC.

The V gene is TRBV28, the J gene TRBJ2-4; D perhaps matches TRBD1 (5 bases). Between the trimmed V and J ends, which lost 3 bases and 8 bases, there was a span of 8 bases. The CDR3 totals 12 residues. Germline-derived CDR1 and CDR2 are MDHEN and SYDVKM. CDR3 region: CASSFWGDIQYF. Here the CDR3 DNA reads TGTGCCAGCAGTTTTTGGGGCGACATTCAGTACTTC.

The chain is built from TRBV10-1 and TRBJ2-1, with D hard to call. Trimming pared 2 bases from V and 7 bases from J, leaving 6 bases between. The CDR3 runs to 12 residues. Germline lookup yields CDR1 WNHNN and CDR2 SYGVQD (reference sequence). CDR3 protein: CASSEAGNEQFF. The CDR3, as DNA: TGCGCCAGCAGTGAGGCAGGAAATGAGCAGTTCTTC.

This chain connects TRBV5-1 to TRBJ2-1; D may be TRBD2 (7 bases). The V end was cut by 4 bases, the J end by 8 bases, with 10 bases between. Germline CDR1 and CDR2: SGHRS and YFSETQ. The CDR3 has 12 amino acids. The DNA of the CDR3 is TGCGCCAGCAGCCCGGGGGGCCATGAGCAGTTCTTC. Amino acids: CASSPGGHEQFF.